This T cell receptor beta chain is drawn from a study of cytomegalovirus exposure and HLA in healthy donors. Across the whole study: Unique TCRs from HLA-typed donors, approximately 80 million of them, were held in an early data release.

Both 60 Vbeta primers and 13 Jbeta primers went into the PCR. Repertoires were generated with immunoSEQ multiplex PCR, while TCRdb's copy carries only in-frame clones and drops some. The sample shows 70,000 to 95,000 clones, more than 75% of them seen only once. In the case of this clone: Its antigen remains unidentified.

Study-level findings and limits: Fewer than 200 TCR beta chains were listed as cytomegalovirus-associated.

This CDR3 spans 14 amino acids. The germline V gene encodes CDR1 MNHEY and CDR2 SMNVEV (reference sequence). V lost 3 bases to trimming and J lost 3 bases, with 12 bases between them. The sequence came from a man aged 25 to 45 in good health and CMV-seropositive. V gene TRBV27 combines with J gene TRBJ2-7, with D possibly TRBD1 on 5 matching bases. Sequenced sample: PBMCs. The CDR3 coding sequence is TGTGCCAGCAGTTTCAGGGAAGATCTCTACGAGCAGTACTTC. Protein product: CASSFREDLYEQYF.